This T cell receptor (beta chain) was found in a study of T-cell reconstitution after alpha-beta-depleted transplantation in children. Findings and limits, study-wide: Some patients' high day-60 TCRbeta diversity was traced to surviving recipient T cells and thymic progenitors. Several hundred expanded graft clones reportedly gave rise to the alpha-beta T cells present about two months after transplant.

In the case of this clonotype: Its antigen is not known.

Construction of the TCRbeta library involved unique molecular identifiers. TCRdb re-called the PCR reads through MiXCR, storing one row per CDR3 protein. The table has over 200,000 distinct CDR3 sequences, 11% seen once. V lost 4 bases, J lost 4 bases, and 7 bases stayed unmatched. Germline CDR1 and CDR2: SGHTA and FQGTGA. This CDR3 has 17 amino acids. The source of this sequence is a child younger than two with acute myeloid leukemia, due to receive a stem cell transplant. The rearrangement joins TRBV7-3 to TRBJ2-3; 14 bases agree with TRBD2. The sample was PBMCs, taken before TCRalphabeta/CD19-depleted stem cell transplant. The CDR3 nucleotides are TGTGCCAGCAGCTCTAGAAGGACTAGCGGGGGGCCAGATACGCAGTATTTT. It specifies CASSSRRTSGGPDTQYF.